This T cell receptor beta chain is from a study of blood T cell repertoires in COVID-19. Study-wide background: Researchers got acute and convalescent COVID-19 samples from the United States, Italy and Spain. PBMCs, B-cell-depleted T cells, or T cells provided the cDNA or gDNA that made up the material.

Original data processing: For nucleated cells, counts were estimated from reference gene primer amplification. The table came from immunoSEQ multiplex PCR; TCRdb's copy has only in-frame clones and leaves some out. V, J and clone size derive from that table, while D and trimming were established from the DNA sequence. The repertoire holds more than 200,000 clones, around 88% seen once, with approximately 1.3% in the top ten. The sequenced sample was peripheral blood. The receptor comes from a man older than 75 with acute or convalescent COVID-19.

CDR3 sequence reads: CASSSRQGYGYTF. The CDR3 bases are TGTGCCAGCAGCAGCCGACAGGGCTATGGCTACACCTTC. The chain recombines TRBV11-2 with TRBJ1-2, with 7 bases that match TRBD1. The V gene end was trimmed by 5 bases and the J gene end by 4 bases; junction bases not matched to a gene: 4. Germline V CDR1 and CDR2: SGHAT, FQNNGV. CDR3 length: 13 residues.